The next 27 T cell receptor beta chains were all read from a single sample in a study of cytomegalovirus exposure and HLA in healthy donors (dated by TCRdb to 2015 to 2018). Library prep was done by the immunoSEQ multiplex PCR assay. The multiplex PCR relied on a mix of 60 forward primers for TCR Vbeta segments and 13 reverse primers for TCR Jbeta segments. TCRdb retrieved this table from immuneACCESS and kept in-frame rearrangements only. Not all clones are present; in checked studies, unresolved V genes account for under half, and no reason is known for the remainder. This sample lists about 150,000 clones; about 77% were detected once. The ten largest make up about 4% of the sample. Specimen: PBMCs. The receptors here all came from a male donor in good health and CMV-seronegative.

The rearrangement links TRBV7-9 to TRBJ1-2; 7 bases map to TRBD1. Germline V lookup: CDR1 SEHNR, CDR2 FQNEAQ (reference sequence). The ends lost 1 base at V and 4 bases at J; junction bases unmatched: 9. The CDR3 has 16 residues. In DNA form, the CDR3 reads TGTGCCAGCAGCTTAGGAGGGGGCGAAGCCCTCTATGGCTACACCTTC. Translation: CASSLGGGEALYGYTF.

The chain uses TRBV29-1 and TRBJ2-1, with 7 positions matching TRBD2. CDR3 length: 15 residues. J gave up 0 bases and V 2 bases, and 4 bases lay outside the gene matches. Per the germline V gene, CDR1 is SQVTM and CDR2 is ANQGSEA. The CDR3 protein is CSVEWGGSSYNEQFF. The CDR3 DNA reads as TGCAGCGTTGAATGGGGCGGGAGCTCCTACAATGAGCAGTTCTTC.

This clone was seen more than once but under ten times. The rearrangement links TRBV30 to TRBJ1-1; tentatively, D is TRBD1 (6 bases). The germline gives CDR1 GTSNPN, CDR2 SVGIG (reference sequence). This CDR3 spans 12 amino acids. Deletions cut 4 bases from V and 4 bases from J, with 10 bases between. The CDR3 DNA reads as TGTGCCTGGACAGGGGTGAGCACTGAAGCTTTCTTT. It codes for CAWTGVSTEAFF.

This clone has a handful of counts. In nucleotides, the CDR3 is TGCGCCAGCAGCTTAGTGGGAGGGTACGAGCAGTACTTC. Translation gives CASSLVGGYEQYF. The chain combines TRBV5-1 with TRBJ2-7; 7 bases map to TRBD2. The ends lost 2 bases at V and 4 bases at J; junction bases unmatched: 3. The CDR3 consists of 13 residues. Germline CDR1 reads SGHRS; CDR2 reads YFSETQ. The full variable domain, rest sourced from reference TRBV5-1 and TRBJ2-7, is KAGVTQTPRYLIKTRGQQVTLSCSPISGHRSVSWYQQTPGQGLQFLFEYFSETQRNKGNFPGRFSGRQFSNSRSEMNVSTLELGDSALYLCASSLVGGYEQYFGPGTRLTVT.

The V gene is TRBV6-5, the J gene TRBJ2-1; D possibly corresponds to TRBD2 (7 bases). Trimming removed 5 bases at V and 7 bases at J, with 18 bases between. The CDR3 totals 15 residues. Per the germline V gene, CDR1 is MNHEY and CDR2 is SVGAGI. CDR3 in DNA: TGTGCCAGCAGTACCAATCCGGGGGGCGGAAATGAGCAGTTCTTC. The encoded protein is CASSTNPGGGNEQFF.

This chain joins TRBV4-1 and TRBJ2-7; TRBD1 aligns across 9 bases. Germline loops: CDR1 MGHRA, CDR2 YSYEKL. The V segment lost 4 bases and the J segment 3 bases; nucleotides outside the gene matches: 1. This CDR3 region has 13 residues. CDR3 residues: CASSRTGVYEQYF. CDR3 nucleotide sequence: TGCGCCAGCAGCCGGACAGGGGTCTACGAGCAGTACTTC.

Comments on this clone: An end of the junction differs from the germline gene, which may be a read error. Other DNA sequences from this sample encode an identical CDR3 as well. V gene TRBV7-7 combines with J gene TRBJ2-3; 7 nucleotides match TRBD2. The CDR3 totals 15 residues. Germline V lookup: CDR1 SSHAT, CDR2 FNYEAQ (reference sequence). The CDR3 is CASSSRLASTDTQYF. Written as DNA, the CDR3 is TGTGCTAGCAGCTCGAGACTAGCTAGCACAGATACACAGTATTTT.

This chain connects TRBV6-1 to TRBJ1-5, with 11 bases fitting TRBD1. The germline gives CDR1 MNHNS, CDR2 SASEGT. V dropped 2 bases and J dropped 4; count of bases not matched to a gene: 1. The CDR3 sequence is 15 residues long. The CDR3, as DNA: TGTGCCAGCAGTGAAAGGGACAGGGGGAATCAGCCCCAGCATTTT. Protein: CASSERDRGNQPQHF.

This rearrangement joins TRBV11-2 to TRBJ1-2; D call uncertain. Germline V gene sequence: CDR1 SGHAT, CDR2 FQNNGV. The V end was cut by 5 bases, the J end by 4 bases, with 11 bases between. This CDR3 comprises 13 residues. The CDR3 reads CASSLQVSYGYTF. The CDR3, as DNA: TGTGCCAGCAGCCTTCAGGTTTCCTATGGCTACACCTTC.

In its sample, this clone was seen once. The rearrangement uses TRBV10-3 and TRBJ2-1; 8 nucleotides line up with TRBD2. The V gene end was trimmed by 9 bases and the J gene end by 3 bases; junction bases not matched to a gene: 7. Germline V lookup: CDR1 ENHRY, CDR2 SYGVKD. The CDR3 length is 14 residues. The CDR3 here is CAMGTRGGYNEQFF. The CDR3 nucleotides read TGTGCCATGGGGACTCGGGGGGGCTACAATGAGCAGTTCTTC.

The V call is TRBV27, the J call TRBJ1-1, with a tentative D call TRBD1 (6 bases). CDR1 is MNHEY and CDR2 is SMNVEV in the germline V gene (reference sequence). The CDR3 runs 15 residues. V shed 0 bases and J shed 0 bases, with 8 bases lying between them. CDR3 region: CASSLSAGVNTEAFF. CDR3 nucleotide sequence: TGTGCCAGCAGTTTATCGGCAGGGGTGAACACTGAAGCTTTCTTT.

The chain has TRBV6-4 and TRBJ1-5, with D unresolved. The CDR3 runs to 13 residues. CDR1 and CDR2 (germline): MRHNA, SNTAGT. Trimming pared 5 bases from V and 0 bases from J, leaving 5 bases between. CDR3 bases: TGTGCCAGCAGTACAAATAGCAATCAGCCCCAGCATTTT. Protein product: CASSTNSNQPQHF.

CDR3 region: CASSPGQGITGELFF. The CDR3 nucleotides are TGTGCCAGCAGTCCGGGACAGGGTATCACCGGGGAGCTGTTTTTT. This chain uses TRBV27 with TRBJ2-2, with TRBD1 matching 9 bases. The CDR3 is 15 amino acids. Per the germline V gene, CDR1 is MNHEY and CDR2 is SMNVEV (reference sequence). The V and J ends lost 5 bases and 4 bases, in that order; junction bases with no gene match: 5.

The chain combines TRBV18 with TRBJ2-3; TRBD2 might be the D (5 bases). Trimming removed 6 bases at V and 3 bases at J, with 13 bases between. CDR1 is KGHSH, CDR2 LQKENI, per germline. The CDR3 totals 14 residues. The CDR3 DNA reads as TGTGCCAGCTCGCGAAACGAGGGTACAGATACGCAGTATTTT. This translates into CASSRNEGTDTQYF.

The chain recombines TRBV19 with TRBJ1-3; D gene uncertain. The CDR3 totals 17 residues. The V end lost 3 bases, the J end lost 0 bases, and 15 bases lay between the germline ends. Germline V CDR1 and CDR2: LNHDA, SQIVND (reference sequence). CDR3 DNA: TGTGCCAGTAGTATTCACAACAGCTTTGTCTCTGGAAACACCATATATTTT. Translating gives CASSIHNSFVSGNTIYF.

The CDR3 loop is CASISTGAKNTEAFF. The CDR3 nucleotides read TGTGCCAGTATTTCTACAGGGGCGAAGAACACTGAAGCTTTCTTT. The V call is TRBV28, the J call TRBJ1-1, with 7 bases fitting TRBD1. The CDR3 runs to 15 residues. Losses at the gene ends were 9 bases for V and 1 base for J; bases not matched to a gene: 11. Germline V gives CDR1 MDHEN, CDR2 SYDVKM.

The V call is TRBV7-8, the J call TRBJ2-7, with TRBD1 matching 7 bases. Looked up from germline, CDR1 is SGHVS and CDR2 is FQNEAQ. This CDR3 is 15 amino acids long. Germline trimming cut 1 base from V and 6 bases from J; bases unmatched to any gene: 9. CDR3 nucleotides: TGTGCCAGCAGCTTAGGCCGACAGGGTAAATCCGAGCAGTACTTC. Translating gives CASSLGRQGKSEQYF.

A word on this clone: The sample has other DNA sequences that encode this CDR3 too. The rearrangement links TRBV9 to TRBJ2-3; 11 nucleotides match TRBD2. This CDR3 contains 17 residues. CDR1 is SGDLS, CDR2 YYNGEE, per germline. V shed 6 bases and J 6 bases; nucleotides not matched to a gene: 15. The CDR3: CASTPWSSGGAGDTQYF. The CDR3, as DNA: TGTGCCAGCACCCCCTGGAGTAGCGGGGGGGCCGGGGATACGCAGTATTTT.

The chain uses TRBV9 and TRBJ1-2, with D perhaps TRBD1 (5 bases). Germline loops: CDR1 SGDLS, CDR2 YYNGEE. Deletions cut 0 bases from V and 4 bases from J, with 13 bases between. CDR3 length equals 15 residues. The CDR3 region is CASSVADSLSYGYTF. CDR3 coding DNA: TGTGCCAGCAGCGTAGCCGACAGTCTCTCCTATGGCTACACCTTC.

The V gene is TRBV4-2, the J gene TRBJ2-1; 10 positions match TRBD2. The CDR3 length is 16 residues. Germline values: CDR1 LGHNA, CDR2 YNFKEQ. J gave up 0 bases and V 7 bases, and 6 bases lay outside the gene matches. For the CDR3, the DNA is TGTGCCAGCACCGTAGCGGGGGGAAACTCCTACAATGAGCAGTTCTTC. It encodes CASTVAGGNSYNEQFF.

The chain links TRBV9 to TRBJ2-3; 12 bases line up with TRBD2. There are 22 residues in the CDR3. V lost 1 base and J lost 0; bases outside the gene matches: 18. Germline lookup yields CDR1 SGDLS and CDR2 YYNGEE. DNA for the CDR3: TGTGCCAGCAGCGTATCTAGCGGGAGGGCCTCGATCGGGGGGTTTAGCACAGATACGCAGTATTTT. Translation: CASSVSSGRASIGGFSTDTQYF.

This sequence joins TRBV4-3 and TRBJ1-2, with a tentative D call TRBD1 (6 bases). CDR3 length equals 15 residues. Germline lookup yields CDR1 LGHNA and CDR2 YSLEER. The V end was cut by 0 bases, the J end by 6 bases, with 14 bases between. Here the CDR3 DNA reads TGCGCCAGCAGCCAAGATTGGGGGCGAGGTGATGGCTACACCTTC. Translating gives CASSQDWGRGDGYTF.

This clone was seen a few times. The chain is built from TRBV7-9 and TRBJ1-1; D is unresolved. Germline lookup yields CDR1 SEHNR and CDR2 FQNEAQ (reference sequence). V was shortened by 1 base and J by 0 bases, with 9 bases between the two germline ends. CDR3 length equals 15 residues. CDR3 protein: CASSLGLPMNTEAFF. CDR3 coding DNA: TGTGCCAGCAGCTTAGGCCTCCCTATGAACACTGAAGCTTTCTTT.

This clone was seen more than once but under ten times. This chain links TRBV6-5 with TRBJ2-6, with TRBD1 matching over 7 bases. CDR1 is MNHEY and CDR2 is SVGAGI in the germline V gene. The CDR3 loop spans 15 amino acids. J lost 4 bases, V lost 7 bases, and 7 bases had no gene match. CDR3 in DNA: TGTGCCAGCAACCAGGGGGATACGGGGGCCAACGTCCTGACTTTC. Residues: CASNQGDTGANVLTF.

This chain uses TRBV4-1 with TRBJ2-5, with TRBD2 matching over 10 bases. This CDR3 is built from 16 residues. With 0 bases clipped from V and 4 bases from J, the junction kept 5 bases outside the gene matches. From germline, CDR1 is MGHRA and CDR2 YSYEKL. The CDR3 reads CASSQDLAGGGETQYF. The CDR3 coding sequence is TGCGCCAGCAGCCAAGATTTAGCGGGAGGAGGAGAGACCCAGTACTTC.

The chain is built from TRBV19 and TRBJ2-1, with D possibly being TRBD1 (5 bases). The germline gives CDR1 LNHDA, CDR2 SQIVND (reference sequence). CDR3 size: 11 residues. V gave up 3 bases and J gave up 15 bases, with 12 bases separating them. Here the CDR3 reads CASSIGAGGFF. As DNA, the CDR3 is TGTGCCAGTAGTATTGGGGCCGGTGGGTTCTTC.

V is TRBV29-1 and J is TRBJ2-1; TRBD2 matches 15 bases. CDR3 length: 14 amino acids. Germline trimming cut 7 bases from V and 7 bases from J; bases unmatched to any gene: 5. Germline values: CDR1 SQVTM, CDR2 ANQGSEA. The DNA for the CDR3 is TGCAGCGCTGGTGGGACTAGCGGGAGGAATGAGCAGTTCTTC. It codes for CSAGGTSGRNEQFF.